This TCR beta chain was sequenced during a study of human T cells and chemical hapten exposure. Study at large: The patients were mostly female; they had alopecia areata, totalis or universalis. The study traced per-sample TCR yield variation mainly to small differences in pooled library volumes.

The time point here: patch test 2, 6 weeks after DPC sensitization. As to treatment: therapeutic diphenylcyclopropenone sensitization with weekly scalp DPC. Findings and caveats of the study: The study found expanded TCRs formed significantly more large CDR3 similarity clusters than controls.

Per the study methods: Sequenced samples showed a median of approximately 96,000 TCRs each, with counts running from 23,224 to 690,600. TCRdb itself ran the RACE reads through MiXCR, one entry per CDR3 protein. The V and J calls and clone size are TCRdb's, not the authors'. The sample records over 40,000 distinct CDR3 sequences, approximately 3.3% being singletons. This clonotype was picked up many times. What it binds is unknown. Specimen: whole blood, collected in connection with sensitization to the hapten diphenylcyclopropenone (DPC). This clonotype originated in a man aged 40-55 years with alopecia areata. Some clones in this sample may be carry-over from other donors' samples.

The CDR3 region is CASSPPPGKEYTDTQYF. For the CDR3, the DNA is TGTGCCAGCAGTCCACCCCCAGGGAAAGAATACACAGATACGCAGTATTTT. The rearrangement uses TRBV27 and TRBJ2-3, with a possible D match to TRBD1 (5 bases). The germline gives CDR1 MNHEY, CDR2 SMNVEV (reference sequence). This CDR3 is built from 17 residues. V lost 5 bases to trimming and J lost 2 bases, with 20 bases between them.